The rows below give T cell receptor beta chains drawn from one sample of a study of T cells and copy number aberrations in small-cell lung cancer. The protocol was immunoSEQ multiplex PCR, while the TCRdb copy is restricted to in-frame clones and leaves out a portion. The sample consists of some 6,300 clones, around 77% of them appearing once. Input material: tumor tissue. These receptors were taken from a man aged 50-60 years with small cell lung cancer. CDR3s include the opening cysteine and the closing phenylalanine or tryptophan. The D gene is left open where the match is weak. Clone size is stated in some rows and not others, as once, few, many or a class when expanded.

J	size	D	V	DNA	CDR3
TRBJ2-3	.	.	TRBV6-5	TGTGCCAGCAGTTACTCCTCCGGGGGAGATACGCAGTATTTT	CASSYSSGGDTQYF
TRBJ1-1	.	.	TRBV11-1	TGTGCCAGCAGCTTGGACCAGGGGACTGAAGCTTTCTTT	CASSLDQGTEAFF
TRBJ2-7	.	TRBD2	TRBV4-2	TGTGCCAGCAGCCAAGTTTCTCTAGCGGGAGGGCTTTCCGAGCAGTACTTC	CASSQVSLAGGLSEQYF
TRBJ2-7	.	.	TRBV5-1	TGCGCCAGCAGCTTGGTAGTCGCAGATTACGAGCAGTACTTC	CASSLVVADYEQYF
TRBJ1-4	once	TRBD1	TRBV5-4	TGTGCCAGCAGCCCCAGTCCCGGGACAGGGTCGGGTGAAAAACTGTTTTTT	CASSPSPGTGSGEKLFF
TRBJ2-1	.	.	TRBV27	TGTGCCAGCAGTTTAAGGGAATTCAATGAGCAGTTCTTC	CASSLREFNEQFF
TRBJ1-2	.	.	TRBV29-1	TGCAGCCCTGGGGGTGGCTACACCTTC	CSPGGGYTF
TRBJ2-3	.	.	TRBV5-1	TGCGCCAGCAGCTTAGGGGTAGGGGGCACAGATACGCAGTATTTT	CASSLGVGGTDTQYF
TRBJ1-5	.	.	TRBV19	TGTGCCAGTAGTATAGTCCCCGGGGGTATCCCCCAGCATTTT	CASSIVPGGIPQHF
TRBJ2-6	.	.	TRBV6-6	TGTGCCAGCAGTCCACAGGCGGCTGGGGCCAACGTCCTGACTTTC	CASSPQAAGANVLTF
TRBJ2-1	.	.	TRBV29-1	TGCAGCTCCCGGGAACCCCATGAGCAGTTCTTC	CSSREPHEQFF
TRBJ2-2	.	.	TRBV29-1	TGCAGCGTTGGAGGTTTGGTAACAGGGGGCGGACTAGCGGCCACCGGGGAGCTGTTTTTT	CSVGGLVTGGGLAATGELFF
TRBJ2-5	.	TRBD2	TRBV10-3	TGTGCCATCAGGGCAGCGGGAGGGGAGACCCAGTACTTC	CAIRAAGGETQYF
TRBJ1-5	once	.	TRBV28	TGTGCCAGCAGTTTACTCACAGGACATCAGCCCCAGCATTTT	CASSLLTGHQPQHF
TRBJ2-7	.	TRBD2	TRBV6-1	TGTGCCAACGGACTAGCGGGTTCCTACGAGCAGTACTTC	CANGLAGSYEQYF
TRBJ2-7	.	TRBD1	TRBV18	TGTGCCAGCTCTGACAGGGGGCGCGGGTACGAGCAGTACTTC	CASSDRGRGYEQYF
TRBJ2-7	.	TRBD2	TRBV30	TGTGCTTACGGGAAGGGCGGGAGTTCCAACTACGAGCAGTACTTC	CAYGKGGSSNYEQYF
TRBJ2-3	.	.	TRBV7-3	TGTGCCAGCAGCTTAAACGCGGGCAGCACAGATACGCAATATTTT	CASSLNAGSTDTQYF
TRBJ1-4	.	TRBD1	TRBV30	TGTGCCTGGGGCCTAGGTCCGGGACAGACGCGAAAACTGTTTTTT	CAWGLGPGQTRKLFF
TRBJ2-7	once	.	TRBV4-1	TGCGCCAGCACCCGGGGGGGACAGGGCGCGTACGAGCAGTACTTC	CASTRGGQGAYEQYF
TRBJ2-1	.	.	TRBV9	TGTGCCAGCAGCGTCAGCGGGTACAATGAGCAGTTCTTC	CASSVSGYNEQFF
TRBJ1-3	.	TRBD1	TRBV7-8	TGTGCCAGCAGCTCTATACAGGGGCGGGATACCATATATTTT	CASSSIQGRDTIYF
TRBJ2-2	.	.	TRBV18	TGTGCCAGCTCACCACGACACCTGAACACCGGGGAGCTGTTTTTT	CASSPRHLNTGELFF
TRBJ1-1	few	TRBD1	TRBV19	TGTGCCAGTAGTATCCCCAGGACAGGGGAGAACACTGAAGCTTTCTTT	CASSIPRTGENTEAFF
TRBJ1-4	.	TRBD1	TRBV14	TGTGCCAGCAGCCAAGACGGGACAGCTAATGAAAAACTGTTTTTT	CASSQDGTANEKLFF
TRBJ1-5	.	.	TRBV19	TGTGCCAGTAGTCCTCCGGGGCAATCTCAGCCCCAGCATTTT	CASSPPGQSQPQHF
TRBJ2-1	.	.	TRBV7-9	TGTGCCAGCAGCTTATCGGGCAGGGCCAATGAGCAGTTCTTC	CASSLSGRANEQFF
TRBJ1-4	.	.	TRBV6-1	TGTGCCAGCAGTGCCCGATGGACAGTTAATGAAAAACTGTTTTTT	CASSARWTVNEKLFF
TRBJ1-1	.	TRBD1	TRBV7-8	TGTGCCAGCAGCTTCGGGACAGTTAACACTGAAGCTTTCTTT	CASSFGTVNTEAFF
TRBJ1-2	.	.	TRBV11-2	TGTGCCAGCAGCTCTTCAGGGGCTAACTATGGCTACACCTTC	CASSSSGANYGYTF
TRBJ2-1	.	TRBD2	TRBV5-4	TGTGCCAACAGCTTAGGACTAGAAGACAATGAGCAGTTCTTC	CANSLGLEDNEQFF
TRBJ1-2	.	.	TRBV9	TGTGCCAGCAGCGCAGGAGTACGGGCCTACTACACCTTC	CASSAGVRAYYTF
TRBJ2-7	.	TRBD2	TRBV18	TGTGCCAGCACGGAGCGGGGAGGAGCTTCCTACGAGCAGTACTTC	CASTERGGASYEQYF
TRBJ2-7	.	.	TRBV27	TGTGCCAGCAGTTTATCAGGGGGCTACGAGCAGTACTTC	CASSLSGGYEQYF
TRBJ2-1	.	.	TRBV4-2	TGTGCCAGCAGCCAAGAGATCGGGGTCTACAATGAGCAGTTCTTC	CASSQEIGVYNEQFF
TRBJ1-1	.	.	TRBV30	TGTGCCTGGCGTAATTGGGGGTCGGGCGTGGAAGCTTTCTTT	CAWRNWGSGVEAFF
TRBJ2-5	.	TRBD1	TRBV5-3	TGTGCCAGAAGCTTATACACCCGGGACAGTGGGCAAGAGACCCAGTACTTC	CARSLYTRDSGQETQYF
TRBJ2-3	.	.	TRBV9	TGTGCCAGCAGCGTAGCGGCTAGCACAGATACGCAGTATTTT	CASSVAASTDTQYF
TRBJ1-2	medium-sized	TRBD1	TRBV19	TGTGCCAGTAGTATAGATCTCGCGACAGGGGAAAGCTACGGCTACACCTTC	CASSIDLATGESYGYTF
TRBJ2-3	few	.	TRBV7-9	TGTGCCAGCAGCCCCTCTCGTGGGGAGCCAGATACGCAGTATTTT	CASSPSRGEPDTQYF
TRBJ1-2	.	.	TRBV7-9	TGTGCCAGCAGCGGGGCTAGGGGCACGGGCTACACCTTC	CASSGARGTGYTF
TRBJ1-2	medium-sized	.	TRBV6-1	TGTGCCAGCAGTGACACGCCTAACTATGGCTACACCTTC	CASSDTPNYGYTF
TRBJ1-6	.	.	TRBV18	TGTGCCAGCTCACCCCTCCCAGGGGCAAAAGATTCACCCCTCCACTTT	CASSPLPGAKDSPLHF
TRBJ2-3	.	.	TRBV7-8	TGTGCCAGCAGCTTCTTCGAATCCCCAGATACGCAGTATTTT	CASSFFESPDTQYF
TRBJ2-1	.	TRBD2	TRBV13	TGTGCCAGCAGCACCGGGACTAGCGGGAGAATGTACAATGAGCAGTTCTTC	CASSTGTSGRMYNEQFF
TRBJ2-7	.	.	TRBV30	TGTGCCTGGAGTGGGTTATCCGGAGTCGTTGACGAGCAGTACTTC	CAWSGLSGVVDEQYF
TRBJ2-5	.	.	TRBV5-1	TGCGCCAGCAGCTTGGCCGGAAGGACAGACCAAGAGACCCAGTACTTC	CASSLAGRTDQETQYF
TRBJ2-5	.	.	TRBV7-3	TGTGCCAGCAGCCGACGCTCTAACCCGCGAGAGACCCAGTACTTC	CASSRRSNPRETQYF
TRBJ2-1	.	TRBD2	TRBV5-1	TGCGCCAGCAGCCCTGAGGGACTAGCGGGGAACAATGAGCAGTTCTTC	CASSPEGLAGNNEQFF
TRBJ2-2	.	.	TRBV19	TGTGCCAGTAGTATCCGGGACACCGGGGAGCTGTTTTTT	CASSIRDTGELFF
TRBJ2-7	.	.	TRBV28	TGTGCCAGCAGCCCATTGGGTAGGGAGACCTACGAGCAGTACTTC	CASSPLGRETYEQYF
TRBJ2-7	.	TRBD2	TRBV27	TGTGCCAGCAGTTTCGGGACTAGGAACTACGAGCAGTACTTC	CASSFGTRNYEQYF
TRBJ1-2	few	.	TRBV7-9	TGTGCCAGCAGACCACAGGGAAACTATGGCTACACCTTC	CASRPQGNYGYTF
TRBJ2-3	.	.	TRBV14	TGTGCCAGCAGCCAACTGGACCTCACAGATACGCAGTATTTT	CASSQLDLTDTQYF
TRBJ2-7	.	.	TRBV27	TGTGCCAGCAGTCCCGGGGGTGCCTACGAGCAGTACTTC	CASSPGGAYEQYF
TRBJ2-1	once	TRBD2	TRBV19	TGTGCCAGTAGACCGGGACAGGGTTTAGCGGGAGGGAGCAATGAGCAGTTCTTC	CASRPGQGLAGGSNEQFF
TRBJ2-1	.	TRBD2	TRBV5-1	TGCGCCAGTAGTGGGGGGGAGGGAGACAATGAGCAGTTCTTC	CASSGGEGDNEQFF